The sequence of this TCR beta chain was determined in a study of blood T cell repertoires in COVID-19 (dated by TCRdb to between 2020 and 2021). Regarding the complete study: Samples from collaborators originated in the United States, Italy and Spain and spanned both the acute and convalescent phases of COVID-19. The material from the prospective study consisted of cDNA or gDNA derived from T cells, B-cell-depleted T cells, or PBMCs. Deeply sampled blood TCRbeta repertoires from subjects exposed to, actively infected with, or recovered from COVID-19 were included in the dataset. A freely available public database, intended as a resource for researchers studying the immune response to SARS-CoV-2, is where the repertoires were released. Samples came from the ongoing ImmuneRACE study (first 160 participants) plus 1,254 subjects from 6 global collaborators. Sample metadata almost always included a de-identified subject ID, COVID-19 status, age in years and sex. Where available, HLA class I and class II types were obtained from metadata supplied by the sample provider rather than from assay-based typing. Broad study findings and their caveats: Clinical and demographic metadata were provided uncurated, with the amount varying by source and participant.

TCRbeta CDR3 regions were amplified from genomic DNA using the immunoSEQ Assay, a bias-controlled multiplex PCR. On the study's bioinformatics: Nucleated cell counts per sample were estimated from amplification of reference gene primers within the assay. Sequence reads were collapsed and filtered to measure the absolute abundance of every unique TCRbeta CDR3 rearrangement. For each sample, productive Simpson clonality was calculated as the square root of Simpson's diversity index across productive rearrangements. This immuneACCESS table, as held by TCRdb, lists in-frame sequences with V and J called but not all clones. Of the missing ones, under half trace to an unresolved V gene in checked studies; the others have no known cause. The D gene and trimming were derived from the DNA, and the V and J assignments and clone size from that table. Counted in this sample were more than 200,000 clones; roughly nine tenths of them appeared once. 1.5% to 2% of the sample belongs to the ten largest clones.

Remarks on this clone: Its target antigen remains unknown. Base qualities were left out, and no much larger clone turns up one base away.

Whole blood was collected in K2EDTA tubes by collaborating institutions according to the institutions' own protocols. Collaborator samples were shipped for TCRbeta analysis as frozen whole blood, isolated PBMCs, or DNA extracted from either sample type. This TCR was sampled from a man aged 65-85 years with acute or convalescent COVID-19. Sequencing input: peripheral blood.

The CDR3 region reads CASSLEATEDEQFF. The sequenced DNA: TGCGCCAGCAGCTTGGAGGCGACGGAGGATGAGCAGTTCTTC. This chain is built from TRBV5-1 and TRBJ2-1; TRBD2 could be the D gene, as 5 bases match. Relative to germline, V is 0 bases shorter and J is 8 bases shorter, with 12 bases between their ends. Looking up the germline V gene yields CDR1 SGHRS and CDR2 YFSETQ. CDR3 length: 14 amino acids, cysteine to phenylalanine. The retained sequence is limited to the CDR3, 42 bases, with the frame set at the first base.